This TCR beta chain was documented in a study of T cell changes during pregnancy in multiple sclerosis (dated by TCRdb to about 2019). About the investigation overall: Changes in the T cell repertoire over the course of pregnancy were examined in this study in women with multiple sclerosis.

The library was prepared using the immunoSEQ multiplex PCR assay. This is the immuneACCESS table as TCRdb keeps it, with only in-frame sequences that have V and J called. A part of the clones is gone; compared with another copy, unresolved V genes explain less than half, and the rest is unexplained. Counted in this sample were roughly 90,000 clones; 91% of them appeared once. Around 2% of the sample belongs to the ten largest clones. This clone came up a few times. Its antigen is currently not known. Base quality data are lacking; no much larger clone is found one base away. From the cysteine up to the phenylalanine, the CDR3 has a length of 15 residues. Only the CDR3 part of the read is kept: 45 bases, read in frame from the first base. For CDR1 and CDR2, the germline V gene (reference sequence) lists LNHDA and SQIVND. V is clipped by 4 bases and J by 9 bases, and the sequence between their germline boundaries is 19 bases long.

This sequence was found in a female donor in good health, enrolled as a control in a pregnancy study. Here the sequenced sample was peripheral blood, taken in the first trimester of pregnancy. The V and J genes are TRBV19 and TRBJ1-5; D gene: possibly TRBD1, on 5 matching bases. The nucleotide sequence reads TGTGCCAGTAGTAGCACTGGGCGGGGGAGCTGGCCCCAGCATTTT. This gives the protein CASSSTGRGSWPQHF.